The 15 T cell receptor beta chains listed next were all sequenced from one sample in a study of blood T cell repertoires in COVID-19. The table came from immunoSEQ multiplex PCR; TCRdb's copy has only in-frame clones and leaves some out. The sample lists 150,000 to 200,000 clones, roughly 90% occurring once. The sequenced sample was peripheral blood. The receptors were sampled from a man aged 60 to 69 with acute or convalescent COVID-19.

This chain connects TRBV6-5 to TRBJ2-3, with 8 bases identical to TRBD1. Germline V lookup: CDR1 MNHEY, CDR2 SVGAGI. This CDR3 has 14 residues. Unmatched junction bases numbered 3, after V lost 6 bases and J lost 1 base. CDR3 region: CASRDRGRTDTQYF. The CDR3 nucleotides are TGTGCCAGCAGAGACAGGGGTCGCACAGATACGCAGTATTTT.

This chain links TRBV7-6 with TRBJ2-1; 9 positions match TRBD2. Germline lookup yields CDR1 SGHVS and CDR2 FNYEAQ. The length of the CDR3 is 16 residues. The trim removed 1 base at V and 0 bases at J, leaving 1 base unmatched. The CDR3 sequence is CASSLGGGDSYNEQFF. In nucleotides, the CDR3 is TGTGCCAGCAGCTTAGGCGGGGGGGACTCCTACAATGAGCAGTTCTTC.

This clone was recorded only once. This chain links TRBV5-1 with TRBJ2-1; 11 bases are a match to TRBD2. The V gene end was trimmed by 2 bases and the J gene end by 6 bases; junction bases not matched to a gene: 1. CDR3 length equals 14 residues. Germline V gene data show CDR1 as SGHRS and CDR2 as YFSETQ. DNA of the CDR3: TGCGCCAGCAGCTTCCTAGCGGGGGGCAATGAGCAGTTCTTC. Translation gives CASSFLAGGNEQFF.

V is TRBV21-1 and J is TRBJ1-4; the tabulated D call, TRBD1, remains unverified against the DNA. TRBV21-1 is noted as a pseudogene. This CDR3 is 11 amino acids long. CDR3: CASRGHEKLFF. CDR3 DNA: TGTGCCAGCAGGGGGCATGAAAAACTGTTTTTT.

This clone is large. The chain is built from TRBV24-1 and TRBJ2-7, with 11 bases matching TRBD2. Germline CDR1 and CDR2: KGHDR and SFDVKD. V was clipped by 9 bases and J by 3 bases; unmatched bases: 6. The CDR3 loop spans 14 amino acids. The CDR3: CATSTGTSGYEQYF. The DNA for the CDR3 is TGTGCCACCTCTACCGGGACTAGCGGCTACGAGCAGTACTTC.

This clone appeared many times. This chain uses TRBV2 with TRBJ1-2; TRBD1 matches at 7 bases. J was trimmed by 0 bases and V by 11 bases; bases with no gene match: 15. The CDR3 is 16 amino acids. CDR1 is SNHLY and CDR2 is FYNNEI in the germline V gene. The CDR3 DNA reads TGTGCCCCGCCGACGGTGGGGGACAGCCCTAACTATGGCTACACCTTC. Its translation: CAPPTVGDSPNYGYTF.

The rearrangement uses TRBV7-8 and TRBJ2-7; D ambiguous. V gave up 2 bases and J gave up 6 bases, with 17 bases separating them. Germline CDR1 reads SGHVS; CDR2 reads FQNEAQ. The CDR3 is 15 residues long. The CDR3 nucleotides read TGTGCCAGCAGCTTATTGACCGCGGTCAGTGGCGAGCAGTACTTC. It encodes CASSLLTAVSGEQYF.

The chain uses TRBV19 and TRBJ1-2, with D perhaps matching TRBD1 (6 bases). The CDR3 totals 12 residues. Germline V CDR1 and CDR2: LNHDA, SQIVND (reference sequence). Trimming shortened V by 8 bases and J by 4 bases, and 11 bases separated the two germline ends. This chain's CDR3 is CASQTGLYGYTF. The CDR3 DNA sequence: TGTGCCAGTCAAACAGGGCTCTATGGCTACACCTTC.

The chain carries TRBV15 and TRBJ1-5; TRBD1 might be the D (5 bases). This CDR3 contains 14 residues. The V end lost 6 bases, the J end lost 7 bases, and 16 bases lay between the germline ends. Germline lookup yields CDR1 LNHNV and CDR2 YYDKDF (reference sequence). The CDR3 nucleotides are TGTGCCACCAGTCGCGGGACTGAGGGGCAGCCCCAGCATTTT. Amino acids: CATSRGTEGQPQHF. The entire variable domain, with the rest obtained from reference TRBV15 and TRBJ1-5, is as follows: DAMVIQNPRYQVTQFGKPVTLSCSQTLNHNVMYWYQQKSSQAPKLLFHYYDKDFNNEADTPDNFQSRRPNTSFCFLDIRSPGLGDTAMYLCATSRGTEGQPQHFGDGTRLSIL.

The V gene is TRBV6-4, the J gene TRBJ2-1; 8 nucleotides agree with TRBD2. Germline V gene data show CDR1 as MRHNA and CDR2 as SNTAGT. V shed 5 bases and J 9 bases; nucleotides not matched to a gene: 15. This CDR3 comprises 16 residues. CDR3 region: CASSRYDGGAGGEQFF. The CDR3 DNA sequence: TGTGCCAGCAGTCGATATGACGGGGGGGCAGGAGGTGAGCAGTTCTTC.

The chain links TRBV25-1 to TRBJ1-2; D ambiguous. Germline V gene data show CDR1 as MGHDK and CDR2 as SYGVNS. V lost 3 bases and J lost 0, with 8 bases in between. The CDR3 sequence is 14 residues long. CDR3 in DNA: TGTGCCAGCAGTGACGGGAGAGCTAACTATGGCTACACCTTC. Protein: CASSDGRANYGYTF.

The chain uses TRBV19 and TRBJ2-1; 8 bases are a match to TRBD2. The junction had 8 bases not matched to a gene; V was cut back by 3 bases and J by 4 bases. Germline loops: CDR1 LNHDA, CDR2 SQIVND (reference sequence). The CDR3 sequence is 16 residues long. The CDR3 loop reads CASSIGGTRNYNEQFF. CDR3 bases: TGTGCCAGTAGTATCGGGGGGACTAGAAATTACAATGAGCAGTTCTTC. Full variable domain (rest looked up from reference TRBV19 and TRBJ2-1): DGGITQSPKYLFRKEGQNVTLSCEQNLNHDAMYWYRQDPGQGLRLIYYSQIVNDFQKGDIAEGYSVSREKKESFPLTVTSAQKNPTAFYLCASSIGGTRNYNEQFFGPGTRLTVL.

The chain couples TRBV2 to TRBJ2-2; tentative D call: TRBD1 (5 bases). Trimming shortened V by 8 bases and J by 4 bases, and 14 bases separated the two germline ends. The CDR3 is made up of 14 amino acids. Per the germline V gene, CDR1 is SNHLY and CDR2 is FYNNEI. The CDR3 sequence is CASAEQDPTGELFF. CDR3 in DNA: TGTGCCAGCGCCGAACAGGATCCCACCGGGGAGCTGTTTTTT.

The J gene is TRBJ1-3, the V gene TRBV3-1 (or the pseudogene TRBV3-2); D gene uncertain. V lost 4 bases and J 4 bases, leaving 8 bases between the germline ends. From germline, CDR1 is LGHDT and CDR2 YNNKEL (reference sequence). The CDR3 has 13 amino acids. The CDR3 DNA reads TGTGCCAGCAGCCGGGCCGCCGGAAACACCATATATTTT. This codes for CASSRAAGNTIYF.

The J gene is TRBJ2-3, the V gene TRBV20-1; D possibly corresponds to TRBD2 (7 bases). The CDR3 sequence is 15 residues long. From germline, CDR1 is DFQATT and CDR2 SNEGSKA (reference sequence). V lost 3 bases, J lost 0 bases, and 13 bases lay in between. The CDR3 loop reads CSASRGASSTDTQYF. CDR3 nucleotides: TGCAGTGCTAGTCGGGGGGCCTCTAGCACAGATACGCAGTATTTT.